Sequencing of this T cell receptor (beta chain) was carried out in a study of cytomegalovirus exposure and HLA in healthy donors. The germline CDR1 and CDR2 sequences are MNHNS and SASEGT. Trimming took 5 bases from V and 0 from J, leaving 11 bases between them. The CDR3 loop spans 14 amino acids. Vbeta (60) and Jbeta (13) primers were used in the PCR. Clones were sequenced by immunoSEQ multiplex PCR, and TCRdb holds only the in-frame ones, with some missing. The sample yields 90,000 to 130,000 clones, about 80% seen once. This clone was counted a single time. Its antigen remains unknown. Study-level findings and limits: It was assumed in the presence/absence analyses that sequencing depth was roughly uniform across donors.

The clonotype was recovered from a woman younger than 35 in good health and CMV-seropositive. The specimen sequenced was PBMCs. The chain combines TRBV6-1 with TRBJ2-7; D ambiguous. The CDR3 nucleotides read TGTGCCAGCAGTCCCGTAGCTTCCTCCTACGAGCAGTACTTC. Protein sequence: CASSPVASSYEQYF.